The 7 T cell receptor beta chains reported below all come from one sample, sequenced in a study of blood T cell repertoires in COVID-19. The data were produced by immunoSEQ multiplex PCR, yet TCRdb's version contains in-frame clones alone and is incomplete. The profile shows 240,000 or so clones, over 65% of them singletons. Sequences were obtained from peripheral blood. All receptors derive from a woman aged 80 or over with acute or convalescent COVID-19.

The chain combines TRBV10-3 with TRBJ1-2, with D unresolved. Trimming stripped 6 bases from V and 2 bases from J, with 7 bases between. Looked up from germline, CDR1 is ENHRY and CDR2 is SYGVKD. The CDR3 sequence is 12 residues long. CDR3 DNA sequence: TGTGCCATCAGCCTATCCAACTATGGCTACACCTTC. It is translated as CAISLSNYGYTF.

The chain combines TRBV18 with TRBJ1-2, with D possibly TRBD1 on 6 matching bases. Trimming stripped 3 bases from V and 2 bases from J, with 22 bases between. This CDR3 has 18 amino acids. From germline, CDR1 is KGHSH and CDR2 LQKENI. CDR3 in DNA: TGTGCCAGCTCACCTAGTGGCGGGGGGACCGGGACAAACTATGGCTACACCTTC. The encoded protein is CASSPSGGGTGTNYGYTF.

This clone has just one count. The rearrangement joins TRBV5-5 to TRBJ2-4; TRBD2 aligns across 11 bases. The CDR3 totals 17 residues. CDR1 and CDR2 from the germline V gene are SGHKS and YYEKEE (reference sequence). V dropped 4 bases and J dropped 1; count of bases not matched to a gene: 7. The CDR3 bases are TGTGCCAGCAGCGTAGCGGGAGGGCCGGGGGCCAAAAACATTCAGTACTTC. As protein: CASSVAGGPGAKNIQYF.

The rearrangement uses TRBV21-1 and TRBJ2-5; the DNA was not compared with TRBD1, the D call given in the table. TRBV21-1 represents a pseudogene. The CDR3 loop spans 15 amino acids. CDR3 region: CASTKDRVRGETQYF. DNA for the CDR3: TGTGCCAGCACCAAGGACAGGGTACGGGGAGAGACCCAGTACTTC.

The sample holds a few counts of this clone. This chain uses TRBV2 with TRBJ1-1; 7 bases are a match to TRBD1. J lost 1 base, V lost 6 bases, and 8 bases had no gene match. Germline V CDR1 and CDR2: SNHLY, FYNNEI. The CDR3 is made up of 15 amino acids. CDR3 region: CASSDPGTANTEAFF. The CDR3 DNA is TGTGCCAGCAGCGATCCTGGGACAGCGAACACTGAAGCTTTCTTT. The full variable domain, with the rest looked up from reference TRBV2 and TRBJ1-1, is EPEVTQTPSHQVTQMGQEVILRCVPISNHLYFYWYRQILGQKVEFLVSFYNNEISEKSEIFDDQFSVERPDGSNFTLKIRSTKLEDSAMYFCASSDPGTANTEAFFGQGTRLTVV.

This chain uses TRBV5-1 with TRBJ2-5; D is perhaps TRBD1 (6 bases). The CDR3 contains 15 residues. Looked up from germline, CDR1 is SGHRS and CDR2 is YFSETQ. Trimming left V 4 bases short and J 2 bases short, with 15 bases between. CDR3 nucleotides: TGCGCCAGCAGCCTTGTCGGACAGAAGCAAGAGACCCAGTACTTC. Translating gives CASSLVGQKQETQYF.

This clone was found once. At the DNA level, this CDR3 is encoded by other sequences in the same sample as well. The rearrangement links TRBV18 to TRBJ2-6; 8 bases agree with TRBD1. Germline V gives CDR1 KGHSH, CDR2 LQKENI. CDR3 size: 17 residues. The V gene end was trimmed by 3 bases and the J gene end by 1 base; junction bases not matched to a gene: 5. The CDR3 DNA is TGTGCCAGCTCACCTGGACAGGGCCTTTCTGGGGCCAACGTCCTGACTTTC. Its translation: CASSPGQGLSGANVLTF.